The TCR beta chain under discussion was sequenced for a study of blood T cells in healthy people across ages. Germline CDR1 and CDR2: DFQATT and SNEGSKA (reference sequence). This CDR3 is 13 amino acids long. A second PCR, run for roughly 7 to 11 cycles, used a sample-barcoded 5' primer plus a J-beta primer mix. TCRdb re-derived calls from the 5' RACE reads in MiXCR, one entry per CDR3 protein. The repertoire holds some 850,000 distinct CDR3 sequences, with roughly 26% as singletons. Regarding this clonotype: One end of the junction is discordant with germline, which a read error may explain.

The sample also formed part of further work on T cells of mothers and their children.

The clonotype originates from a boy between 5 and 17 years old in good health. The sequencing sample was made of blood. The chain combines TRBV20-1 with TRBJ2-5; D not certain. In nucleotides, the CDR3 is TGCAGTGCTAGAGAAAGGGAAAAAGAGACCCGGTACTTC. Translated, it gives CSAREREKETRYF.